The 27 T cell receptor beta chains listed next were all sequenced from one sample in a study of shared clonotypes between healthy human individuals. Sequencing used immunoSEQ multiplex PCR; TCRdb keeps in-frame clones, though not all of them. The table includes approximately 2,000,000 clones, about 93% detected once. Only CD45RO-negative cells positively selected for CCR7 counted as naive CD8 cells, so terminally differentiated effector memory CD45RA+ cells were excluded. Specimen: naive CD8+ T cells from PBMCs. The receptor set was obtained from a man aged 18 to 30 in good health. Some clones in this sample may be carry-over from other donors' samples.

This sequence joins TRBV19 and TRBJ2-7; D possibly matches TRBD1 or TRBD2 (7 bases each). Looked up from germline, CDR1 is LNHDA and CDR2 is SQIVND (reference sequence). The V gene lost 1 base and the J gene lost 1 base, with 14 bases spanning the gap. The CDR3 contains 16 residues. CDR3 loop: CASSIGGGQPSYEQYF. The CDR3 DNA sequence: TGTGCCAGTAGTATAGGCGGGGGACAGCCATCCTACGAGCAGTACTTC.

The V call is TRBV10-2, the J call TRBJ2-7; 11 nucleotides line up with TRBD1. There are 14 residues in the CDR3. In germline, CDR1 is WSHSY, CDR2 SAAADI. V was pared by 6 bases and J by 3 bases, with 4 bases of the junction left unmatched. CDR3 protein: CASRDRGLYYEQYF. CDR3 coding DNA: TGCGCCAGCAGGGACAGGGGGCTTTACTACGAGCAGTACTTC.

Of note for this clone: The same CDR3 is also encoded by other DNA sequences in this sample. The CDR3, as DNA: TGCGCCAGCAGCTTGGGAGACAGGGGCAATCAGCCCCAGCATTTT. This sequence encodes CASSLGDRGNQPQHF. The chain is built from TRBV5-1 and TRBJ1-5; TRBD1 aligns across 7 bases. Trimming at V came to 0 bases and at J to 2 bases, leaving 2 bases not matched to a gene. CDR1 and CDR2 (germline): SGHRS, YFSETQ. This CDR3 spans 15 amino acids. Supplemented by reference TRBV5-1 and TRBJ1-5, the full variable domain reads KAGVTQTPRYLIKTRGQQVTLSCSPISGHRSVSWYQQTPGQGLQFLFEYFSETQRNKGNFPGRFSGRQFSNSRSEMNVSTLELGDSALYLCASSLGDRGNQPQHFGDGTRLSIL.

Comment on this clone: Different DNA sequences within this sample yield the same CDR3. CDR3 amino acids: CASSFPPGANVLTF. In DNA, the CDR3 is TGTGCCAGCAGTTTTCCCCCTGGGGCCAACGTCCTGACTTTC. This chain links TRBV28 with TRBJ2-6, with unresolved D. Germline V lookup: CDR1 MDHEN, CDR2 SYDVKM. With 3 bases removed from V and 2 bases from J, the gap between germline ends came to 5 bases. The CDR3 extends over 14 amino acids. The whole variable domain, remainder taken from reference TRBV28 and TRBJ2-6, is DVKVTQSSRYLVKRTGEKVFLECVQDMDHENMFWYRQDPGLGLRLIYFSYDVKMKEKGDIPEGYSVSREKKERFSLILESASTNQTSMYLCASSFPPGANVLTFGAGSRLTVL.

This chain links TRBV5-4 with TRBJ2-3; D is ambiguous. The germline CDR1 and CDR2 sequences are SGHNT and YYREEE (reference sequence). The CDR3 totals 16 residues. V lost 2 bases to trimming and J lost 6 bases, with 19 bases between them. The CDR3: CASSFLVTGGRDTQYF. Here the CDR3 DNA reads TGTGCCAGCAGCTTCCTAGTCACGGGCGGCAGGGATACGCAGTATTTT.

This clone showed up just a few times. The rearrangement uses TRBV21-1 and TRBJ1-1. TRBV21-1 is a listed pseudogene. This CDR3 has 16 residues. The CDR3 here is CASSKAAGEVDTEAFF. CDR3 DNA sequence: TGTGCCAGCAGCAAAGCGGCAGGGGAGGTTGACACTGAAGCTTTCTTT.

The chain links TRBV2 to TRBJ1-5; 9 bases align to TRBD1. The CDR3 runs to 15 residues. CDR1 SNHLY and CDR2 FYNNEI come from the germline V gene. The V segment lost 4 bases and the J segment 4 bases; nucleotides outside the gene matches: 5. The CDR3 DNA is TGTGCCAGCAGTGCCCGGGACAGGGTTAATCAGCCCCAGCATTTT. Its protein product is CASSARDRVNQPQHF.

The V and J genes are TRBV19 and TRBJ2-7, with 8 positions matching TRBD2. The germline V gene has CDR1 LNHDA and CDR2 SQIVND (reference sequence). The trim removed 3 bases at V and 5 bases at J, leaving 6 bases unmatched. This CDR3 spans 14 amino acids. CDR3 DNA: TGTGCCAGTAGTATGGGACTAGGGGAAGACGAGCAGTACTTC. The encoded protein is CASSMGLGEDEQYF.

The rearrangement joins TRBV19 to TRBJ1-1, with a tentative D call TRBD1 (5 bases). V was shortened by 6 bases and J by 1 base, with 6 bases between the two germline ends. The CDR3 has 12 amino acids. The germline V gene encodes CDR1 LNHDA and CDR2 SQIVND (reference sequence). This CDR3 reads CASRDRNTEAFF. CDR3 sequence (DNA): TGTGCCAGTAGAGACAGGAACACTGAAGCTTTCTTT.

The chain employs TRBV28 and TRBJ2-6, with unresolved D. The V and J ends lost 3 bases and 1 base respectively, with 7 bases between them. The CDR3 covers 15 residues. Germline V gene sequence: CDR1 MDHEN, CDR2 SYDVKM. CDR3 in amino acids: CASSFWESGANVLTF. The DNA for the CDR3 is TGTGCCAGCAGTTTTTGGGAATCTGGGGCCAACGTCCTGACTTTC.

This rearrangement joins TRBV15 to TRBJ1-2; possible D gene TRBD1, 5 bases. Trimming removed 1 base at V and 14 bases at J, with 20 bases between. The CDR3 is made up of 14 amino acids. Germline CDR1 and CDR2: LNHNV and YYDKDF (reference sequence). The CDR3: CATSRAPTGTAATF. Written as DNA, the CDR3 is TGTGCCACCAGCAGAGCTCCAACCGGGACGGCGGCTACCTTC. Supplemented by reference TRBV15 and TRBJ1-2, the full variable domain reads DAMVIQNPRYQVTQFGKPVTLSCSQTLNHNVMYWYQQKSSQAPKLLFHYYDKDFNNEADTPDNFQSRRPNTSFCFLDIRSPGLGDTAMYLCATSRAPTGTAATFGSGTRLTVV.

The rearrangement links TRBV6-1 to TRBJ2-3; D remains unclear. Trimming pared 4 bases from V and 2 bases from J, leaving 19 bases between. Germline V lookup: CDR1 MNHNS, CDR2 SASEGT. The CDR3 covers 17 residues. The CDR3 is CASSVPPVGWVTDTQYF. Written as DNA, the CDR3 is TGTGCCAGCAGTGTCCCCCCGGTGGGATGGGTCACAGATACGCAGTATTTT.

The chain is built from TRBV28 and TRBJ2-7; TRBD2 agrees at 8 bases. The V segment lost 6 bases and the J segment 7 bases; nucleotides outside the gene matches: 11. Germline CDR1 reads MDHEN; CDR2 reads SYDVKM. The CDR3 length is 14 residues. For the CDR3, the DNA is TGTGCCAGCAGGGAGGCGGGAGGACCGGGTGAGCAGTACTTC. This gives the protein CASREAGGPGEQYF.

This clone was detected once. This rearrangement joins TRBV7-2 to TRBJ1-1; D possibly corresponds to TRBD1 (5 bases). CDR1 and CDR2 (germline): SGHTA, FQGNSA. The V end lost 0 bases, the J end lost 3 bases, and 20 bases lay between the germline ends. CDR3 length equals 18 residues. The CDR3 region has the DNA TGTGCCAGCAGCTTAGCGGTATTGGACATACAGAGGGACACTGAAGCTTTCTTT. Its protein is CASSLAVLDIQRDTEAFF.

This rearrangement joins TRBV19 to TRBJ2-2, with D unresolved. V was shortened by 2 bases and J by 5 bases, with 9 bases between the two germline ends. CDR1 and CDR2 (germline): LNHDA, SQIVND (reference sequence). The CDR3 covers 14 residues. The CDR3 loop reads CASSIPARTGELFF. DNA of the CDR3: TGTGCCAGTAGTATACCCGCTAGGACCGGGGAGCTGTTTTTT.

V and J are TRBV9 and TRBJ1-2; the match to TRBD1 covers 7 bases. Trimming at V came to 3 bases and at J to 7 bases, leaving 3 bases not matched to a gene. Germline V gene data show CDR1 as SGDLS and CDR2 as YYNGEE. The CDR3 extends over 12 amino acids. This CDR3 is CASSATGFGYTF. The CDR3 DNA sequence: TGTGCCAGCAGCGCGACAGGGTTTGGCTACACCTTC.

The chain uses TRBV7-9 and TRBJ2-7; tentatively, D is TRBD2 (6 bases). CDR3 length equals 13 residues. Germline V gene lookup returns CDR1 SEHNR and CDR2 FQNEAQ (reference sequence). Trimming left V 5 bases short and J 3 bases short, with 11 bases between. CDR3 sequence (DNA): TGTGCCAGCAGCGATGGACTAATCTACGAGCAGTACTTC. This encodes CASSDGLIYEQYF.

The rearrangement joins TRBV7-2 to TRBJ2-7; D gene uncertain. This CDR3 spans 13 amino acids. The germline V and J ends were trimmed by 6 bases and 2 bases, with 11 bases remaining between them. Germline CDR1 SGHTA, CDR2 FQGNSA. The CDR3 here is CASSTASAYEQYF. DNA for the CDR3: TGTGCCAGCAGTACGGCGAGCGCCTACGAGCAGTACTTC.

This clone was counted a single time. The chain combines TRBV19 with TRBJ1-2; the match to TRBD1 covers 7 bases. V dropped 3 bases and J dropped 4; count of bases not matched to a gene: 2. Germline V gene sequence: CDR1 LNHDA, CDR2 SQIVND (reference sequence). The CDR3 has 13 amino acids. The CDR3 DNA reads as TGTGCCAGTAGTATGAGGACAGGCTATGGCTACACCTTC. Translating gives CASSMRTGYGYTF.

The rearrangement links TRBV7-9 to TRBJ2-7; 9 nucleotides align to TRBD2. The ends lost 5 bases at V and 7 bases at J; junction bases unmatched: 3. Germline-derived CDR1 and CDR2 are SEHNR and FQNEAQ (reference sequence). The CDR3 is made up of 12 amino acids. As DNA, the CDR3 is TGTGCCAGCAGCCCCACTAGCGGGGAGCAGTACTTC. Translation gives CASSPTSGEQYF.

The CDR3 region is CASSPRDRGLSPQETQYF. The CDR3 DNA sequence: TGTGCCAGCAGCCCCCGGGACAGGGGGCTATCGCCTCAAGAGACCCAGTACTTC. The chain is built from TRBV14 and TRBJ2-5; 12 nucleotides match TRBD1. Germline V gene sequence: CDR1 SGHDN, CDR2 FVKESK. The CDR3 covers 18 residues. The J segment lost 2 bases and the V segment lost 4 bases, leaving 11 bases of the junction unmatched.

This chain links TRBV19 with TRBJ1-2; unclear D gene. The germline V and J ends were trimmed by 3 bases and 4 bases, with 9 bases remaining between them. Germline V gives CDR1 LNHDA, CDR2 SQIVND (reference sequence). The CDR3 is made up of 13 amino acids. The DNA of the CDR3 is TGTGCCAGTAGTATTAGGGAACCCTATGGCTACACCTTC. Its translation: CASSIREPYGYTF.

As to this clone: At the DNA level, this CDR3 is encoded by other sequences in the same sample as well. The J gene is TRBJ2-2, the V gene TRBV6-5, with 11 nucleotides matching TRBD1. The CDR3 contains 15 residues. V dropped 5 bases and J dropped 4; count of bases not matched to a gene: 3. The germline V gene has CDR1 MNHEY and CDR2 SVGAGI. DNA for the CDR3: TGTGCCAGCAGTCCGGGACAGGGGGGCACCGGGGAGCTGTTTTTT. Its translation: CASSPGQGGTGELFF.

The V call is TRBV29-1, the J call TRBJ2-1; 14 positions agree with TRBD2. After removal of 4 bases from V and 7 bases from J, the junction contained 9 bases not matched to a gene. Germline values: CDR1 SQVTM, CDR2 ANQGSEA. This CDR3 is built from 16 residues. This CDR3 reads CSVVTSGRVRLNEQFF. In DNA, the CDR3 is TGCAGCGTTGTGACTAGCGGGAGGGTCAGACTGAATGAGCAGTTCTTC.

V is TRBV6-6 and J is TRBJ1-4, with no clear D. In germline, CDR1 is MNHNY, CDR2 SVGAGI (reference sequence). V was clipped by 2 bases and J by 2 bases, with 9 bases between them. This CDR3 is built from 15 residues. The CDR3 reads CASSYISKTNEKLFF. For the CDR3, the DNA is TGTGCCAGCAGTTACATTTCGAAGACTAATGAAAAACTGTTTTTT.

This clone has just one count. This rearrangement joins TRBV7-2 to TRBJ2-1; 9 bases line up with TRBD2. With 5 bases clipped from V and 3 bases from J, the junction kept 14 bases outside the gene matches. CDR3 length: 18 amino acids. Germline assignment: CDR1 SGHTA and CDR2 FQGNSA. The CDR3 protein is CASSPIVRASGIYNEQFF. As DNA, the CDR3 is TGTGCCAGCAGCCCCATAGTGAGGGCTAGCGGGATCTACAATGAGCAGTTCTTC.

The chain has TRBV29-1 and TRBJ2-7; D is possibly TRBD1 (6 bases). CDR3 size: 12 residues. Germline CDR1 reads SQVTM; CDR2 reads ANQGSEA. With 5 bases removed from V and 2 bases from J, the gap between germline ends came to 10 bases. This CDR3 reads CSVPWGPYEQYF. The CDR3 nucleotides read TGCAGCGTTCCCTGGGGGCCCTACGAGCAGTACTTC.